This TCR beta chain was sequenced for a study of T cells expressing NK-cell markers. The CDR3 loop spans 14 amino acids. CDR1 is ENHRY and CDR2 is SYGVKD in the germline V gene. TCRdb re-called the 5' RACE reads; one entry per CDR3 protein, DNA not given. The clone table shows about 460,000 distinct CDR3 sequences, with the ten largest holding more than 1.4%. Sequencing was done on a sample of blood T cells: a sorted CD56 or NKG2C T cell subset, CD4+ or CD8+ T cells, or bulk PBMC T cells (not recorded which). The receptor was derived from a woman in her 50s in good health. The chain recombines TRBV10-3 with TRBJ1-1; TCRdb indicates TRBD1, and absent DNA this call remains unverified. The CDR3 here is CANKSDRENTEAFF.